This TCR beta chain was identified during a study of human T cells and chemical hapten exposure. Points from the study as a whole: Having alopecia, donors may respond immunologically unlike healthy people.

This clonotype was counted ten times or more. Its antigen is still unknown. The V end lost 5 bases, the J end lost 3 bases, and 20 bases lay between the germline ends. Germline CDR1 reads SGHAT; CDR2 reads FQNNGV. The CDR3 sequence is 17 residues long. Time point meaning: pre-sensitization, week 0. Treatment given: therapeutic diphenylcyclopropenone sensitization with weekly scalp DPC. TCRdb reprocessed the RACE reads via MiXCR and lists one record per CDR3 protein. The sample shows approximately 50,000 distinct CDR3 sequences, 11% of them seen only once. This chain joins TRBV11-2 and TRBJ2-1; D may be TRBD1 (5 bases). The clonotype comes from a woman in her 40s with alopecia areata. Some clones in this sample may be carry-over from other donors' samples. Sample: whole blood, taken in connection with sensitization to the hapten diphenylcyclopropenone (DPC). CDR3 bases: TGTGCCAGCAGCCCACTTGTGTCGAGACAGCACTACAATGAGCAGTTCTTC. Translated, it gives CASSPLVSRQHYNEQFF.